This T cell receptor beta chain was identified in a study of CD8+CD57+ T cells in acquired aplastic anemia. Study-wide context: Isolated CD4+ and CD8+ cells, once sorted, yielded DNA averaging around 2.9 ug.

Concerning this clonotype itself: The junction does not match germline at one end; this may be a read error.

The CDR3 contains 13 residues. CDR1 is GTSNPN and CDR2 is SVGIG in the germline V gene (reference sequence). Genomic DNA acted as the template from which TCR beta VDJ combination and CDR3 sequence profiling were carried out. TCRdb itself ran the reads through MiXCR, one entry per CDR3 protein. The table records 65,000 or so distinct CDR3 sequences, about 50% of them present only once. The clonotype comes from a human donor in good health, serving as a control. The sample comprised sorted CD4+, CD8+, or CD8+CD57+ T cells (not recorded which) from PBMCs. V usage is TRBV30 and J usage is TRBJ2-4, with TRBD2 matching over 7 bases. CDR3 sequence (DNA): TGTGTCTGGAGTAAGCGGGAAGCGGGCATTCAGTACTTC. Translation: CVWSKREAGIQYF. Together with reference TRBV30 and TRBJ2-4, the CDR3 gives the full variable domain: SQTIHQWPATLVQPVGSPLSLECTVEGTSNPNLYWYRQAAGRGLQLLFYSVGIGQISSEVPQNLSASRPQDRQFILSSKKLLLSDSGFYLCVWSKREAGIQYFGAGTRLSVL.